This TCR beta chain originates from a study of human T cells and chemical hapten exposure. At the level of the study: Patches with 0.01% DPC went on the upper back, and the tests were read at 6 days.

Germline values: CDR1 MNHEY, CDR2 SVGEGT. V gave up 7 bases and J gave up 0 bases, with 7 bases separating them. CDR3 length: 13 residues. This clonotype is categorized as medium-sized. Antigen unknown. Documented time point: patch test 1, 2 weeks after DPC sensitization. Treatment specified: therapeutic diphenylcyclopropenone sensitization with weekly scalp DPC. Patch tests were applied only after blood draws. Donors, patients with alopecia ranging from 18 to 70 years old and judged suitable for DPC, provided samples. MiXCR was run by TCRdb on the RACE reads, yielding one entry per CDR3 protein. Of around 77,000 distinct CDR3 sequences listed, around 10% are singletons. Study-wide findings and caveats: TCRs whose frequency exceeded 1 in 1000 remained the same following DPC sensitization.

Source: whole blood, taken in connection with sensitization to the hapten diphenylcyclopropenone (DPC). The sequence derives from a woman in her 40s with alopecia areata. Some clones in this sample may be carry-over from other donors' samples. The chain has TRBV6-2 or TRBV6-3 and TRBJ1-5, with no clear D. The CDR3 region is CASKDLSNQPQHF. CDR3 coding DNA: TGTGCCAGCAAGGACCTTAGCAATCAGCCCCAGCATTTT.